This record covers a single TCR beta chain. It has no known antigen specificity. Per-nucleotide qualities are absent, and no much larger clonotype sits a single base away. The data belong to a study of regulatory T cells in long-lasting Graves disease (dated by TCRdb to the early 2020s). Background for the entire study: Persistent Graves' disease meant more than 5 years of antithyroid drug treatment with TSH receptor autoantibodies that stayed positive. On average, persistent Graves' disease patients in the clinical cohort had been on antithyroid drugs for approximately 10 years. A total of around 35 samples underwent TCR sequencing: around 13 from persistent and some 20 from newly diagnosed Graves' disease patients. The study took place in China and was registered as a clinical trial. Persistent Graves' disease patients were compared with newly diagnosed Graves' disease patients by peripheral blood TCR sequencing and RNA sequencing.

Libraries were constructed by multiplex PCR. Sequencing was performed on an Illumina HiSeq 4000. CDR3 regions were amplified by Arm-PCR with iRepertoire HTBI primers to construct TCR beta libraries. PCR products were gel purified before sequencing. The original pipeline was this. Across samples, 60 to 80 TRBV and roughly 13 TRBJ segments were identified and used for gene usage analysis of CDR3 amino acid clonotypes. COPE and FqMerger were used to merge filtered high-quality paired reads into contigs. Contigs were aligned with BLAST to IMGT TRBV, TRBD and TRBJ reference genes, and CDR3 was defined per IMGT. Highly expanded clones were defined as clonotypes with a frequency above 0.1%. Shannon entropy served as the measure of repertoire diversity, while the Gini coefficient captured V-J evenness. A clonotype was considered public if more than one individual shared it. TCRdb applied fastp at Q25 and MiXCR to the public reads, then kept only in-frame beta chains. A single entry per CDR3 protein holds the most common genes and DNA from its merged rows. For this entry, the V and J calls and clone size follow TCRdb and not the study's own pipeline. The sample table contains about 400,000 distinct CDR3 sequences; only one count was recorded for roughly 20% of them. Of the sample, less than 25% falls within the top ten clones.

The paper as a whole reports these results and caveats: The small sample size was acknowledged by the authors as a limitation that may reduce accuracy. A larger number of public clonotypes was shared among persistent patients (more than 2,500) than among newly diagnosed patients (roughly 970). Only the TCR beta chain was sequenced and analyzed. Lower TCR Shannon entropy and fewer highly expanded clones were observed in persistent Graves' disease patients than in newly diagnosed patients, which suggested clonal expansion. TRBV28, TRBJ1-2 and TRBJ2-5 were preferentially used in persistent disease, while TRBV20-1 and TRBJ2-1 were favored in newly diagnosed disease. Because the primary lesion, thyroid tissue, could not be accessed, the study looked at peripheral blood alone.

Per the publication, the time point label means: persistent/refractory GD, antithyroid drugs over 5 years with positive TRAb. For both TCR sequencing and RNA sequencing, RNA was extracted from PBMCs in TRIzol. The diagnosis of Graves' disease followed American Thyroid Association guidelines. The patients came from an endocrinology department in Xi'an, China. From each patient, approximately 10 milliliters of peripheral blood was collected into an EDTA anticoagulant tube. Ficoll Paque Plus density gradient separation was used to isolate PBMCs, and no additional T cell sorting was done. An Agilent 2100 Bioanalyzer and agarose gel were used to assess RNA quality, and a NanoDrop 2000 was used to measure RNA concentration. CDR1 SGHTA and CDR2 FQGNSA were looked up in the germline V gene. Including the terminal cysteine and phenylalanine, the CDR3 comprises 15 residues. The only DNA kept is the CDR3, 45 bases in frame from the first base. The V end gives up 3 bases and the J end 5 bases, leaving 5 bases in the junction not matched to a gene.

Source: peripheral blood mononuclear cells (PBMCs), taken when the disease was refractory, from a patient treated with antithyroid drugs. The chain employs TRBV7-2 and TRBJ2-7; a stretch of 12 junction bases matches TRBD2. This sequence was found in a female donor with Graves disease. The sequenced DNA: TGTGCCAGCAGCTTTGCTAGCGGGAGGGCCCACGAGCAGTACTTC. It translates to CASSFASGRAHEQYF.